The source of this T cell receptor beta chain is a study of blood T cell repertoires in COVID-19. Overall study context: The United States, Italy and Spain supplied acute and convalescent COVID-19 samples. PBMCs, B-cell-depleted T cells, or T cells were the source of the cDNA or gDNA that made up the material.

Methods used by the authors: Amplifying reference gene primers gave estimates of nucleated cell counts. Here immunoSEQ multiplex PCR was the method, and the copy in TCRdb shows in-frame clones only, minus some. That table is the source of V, J and clone size, and D and trimming were worked out from the DNA. The sample records about 78,000 clones, around nine tenths being singletons. This clone was seen more than once but under ten times. The CDR3 is 15 amino acids. The germline V gene has CDR1 MNHNS and CDR2 SASEGT. The J segment lost 6 bases and the V segment lost 3 bases, leaving 8 bases of the junction unmatched.

The genes are TRBV6-1 and TRBJ2-7, with TRBD1 matching over 10 bases. The source material was peripheral blood. The TCR was taken from a man aged 45 to 65 with active or convalescent COVID-19. The CDR3 protein is CASSDYGTGVLEQYV. The DNA for the CDR3 is TGTGCCAGCAGTGATTATGGGACAGGGGTCCTCGAGCAGTACGTC.